This TCR beta chain was captured by sequencing in a study of shared clonotypes between healthy human individuals. Study information: Plates per donor: three CD4 naive, three CD4 memory, two CD8 naive, one CD8 memory.

Broader study findings: The represented genetic and exposure-history diversity was limited by the small number of donors. Clonotypes shared by all four donors outscored non-shared clonotypes in generation probability.

In regard to this clone: The antigen is undetermined.

Profiled with immunoSEQ multiplex PCR; TCRdb holds only in-frame clones, not every one. This table holds a few hundred thousand clones, less than 85% found once. The investigators split CD4+ cells into a CD45RA+ naive subset and a CD45RA-negative memory subset. From germline, CDR1 is SGHRS and CDR2 YFSETQ. The CDR3 covers 15 residues. The V end lost 5 bases, the J end lost 1 base, and 14 bases lay between the germline ends. The V call is TRBV5-1, the J call TRBJ2-3, with D perhaps TRBD1 (6 bases). The receptor was derived from a man under 40 in good health. Input material: memory CD4+ T cells sorted from blood. The subset: CD45RA-negative fraction. CDR3 loop: CASRTNRDRTDTQYF. The CDR3 bases are TGCGCCAGCAGAACTAACAGGGACCGCACAGATACGCAGTATTTT. Full variable domain (outside the CDR3, taken from reference TRBV5-1 and TRBJ2-3): KAGVTQTPRYLIKTRGQQVTLSCSPISGHRSVSWYQQTPGQGLQFLFEYFSETQRNKGNFPGRFSGRQFSNSRSEMNVSTLELGDSALYLCASRTNRDRTDTQYFGPGTRLTVL.